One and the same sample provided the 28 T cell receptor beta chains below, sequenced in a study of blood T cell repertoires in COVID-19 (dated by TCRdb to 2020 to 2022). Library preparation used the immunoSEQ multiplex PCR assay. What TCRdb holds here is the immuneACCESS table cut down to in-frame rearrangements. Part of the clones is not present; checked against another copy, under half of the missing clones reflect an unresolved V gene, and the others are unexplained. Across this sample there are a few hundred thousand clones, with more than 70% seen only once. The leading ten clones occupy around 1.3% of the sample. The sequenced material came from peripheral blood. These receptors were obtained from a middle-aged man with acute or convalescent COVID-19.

The CDR3 spells CASSLPGTSGHNEQFF. CDR3 DNA: TGCGCCAGCAGCTTGCCCGGGACTAGCGGCCACAATGAGCAGTTCTTC. This chain links TRBV5-1 with TRBJ2-1, with 11 positions matching TRBD2. Trimming cost V 1 base and J 5 bases; bases outside gene matches: 5. The CDR3 contains 16 residues. CDR1 is SGHRS, CDR2 YFSETQ, per germline.

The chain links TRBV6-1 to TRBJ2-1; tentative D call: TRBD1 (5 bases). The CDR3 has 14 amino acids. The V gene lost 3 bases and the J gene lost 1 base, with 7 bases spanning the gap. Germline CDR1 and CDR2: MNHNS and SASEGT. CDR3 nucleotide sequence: TGTGCCAGCAGTGACCAGGGTTCCTACAATGAGCAGTTCTTC. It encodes CASSDQGSYNEQFF.

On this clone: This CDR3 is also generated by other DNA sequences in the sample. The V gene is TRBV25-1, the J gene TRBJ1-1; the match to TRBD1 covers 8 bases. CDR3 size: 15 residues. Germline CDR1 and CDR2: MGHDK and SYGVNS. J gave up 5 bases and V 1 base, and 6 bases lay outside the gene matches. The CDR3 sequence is CASSEWGRGRTEAFF. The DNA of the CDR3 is TGTGCCAGCAGTGAATGGGGCAGGGGGCGGACTGAAGCTTTCTTT.

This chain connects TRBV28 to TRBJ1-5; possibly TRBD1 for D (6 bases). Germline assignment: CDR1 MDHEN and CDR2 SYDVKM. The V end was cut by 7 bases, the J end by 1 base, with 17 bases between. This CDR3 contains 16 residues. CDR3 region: CASTETGLLSNQPQHF. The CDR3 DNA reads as TGTGCCAGCACCGAAACAGGGTTGCTGAGCAATCAGCCCCAGCATTTT.

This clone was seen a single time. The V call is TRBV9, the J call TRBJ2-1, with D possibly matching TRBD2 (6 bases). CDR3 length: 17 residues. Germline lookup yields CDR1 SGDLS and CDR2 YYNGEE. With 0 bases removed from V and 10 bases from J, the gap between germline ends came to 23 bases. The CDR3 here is CASSVELGAGYPQEQFF. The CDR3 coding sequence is TGTGCCAGCAGCGTAGAACTAGGGGCGGGATATCCCCAAGAGCAGTTCTTC.

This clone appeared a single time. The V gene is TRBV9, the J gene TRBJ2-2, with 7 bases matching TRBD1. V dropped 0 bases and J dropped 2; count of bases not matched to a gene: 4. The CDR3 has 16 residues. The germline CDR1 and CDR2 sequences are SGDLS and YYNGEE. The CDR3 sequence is CASSVDVGGNTGELFF. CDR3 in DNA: TGTGCCAGCAGCGTAGATGTAGGGGGCAACACCGGGGAGCTGTTTTTT.

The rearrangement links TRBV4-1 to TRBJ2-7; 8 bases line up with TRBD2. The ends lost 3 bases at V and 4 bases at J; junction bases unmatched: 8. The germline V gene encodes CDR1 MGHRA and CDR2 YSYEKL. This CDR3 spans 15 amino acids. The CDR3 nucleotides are TGCGCCAGCAGCCAGCTAGCGGGTAGTAAATACGAGCAGTACTTC. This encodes CASSQLAGSKYEQYF.

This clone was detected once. In nucleotides, the CDR3 is TGTGCCAGCAGCCAGGAAAGCGGGAGCAGGGGTGAGCAGTTCTTC. Translation gives CASSQESGSRGEQFF. The chain carries TRBV6-5 and TRBJ2-1, with 8 bases lining up with TRBD2. Per germline, CDR1 MNHEY and CDR2 SVGAGI. The V gene end was trimmed by 6 bases and the J gene end by 9 bases; junction bases not matched to a gene: 13. The CDR3 consists of 15 residues.

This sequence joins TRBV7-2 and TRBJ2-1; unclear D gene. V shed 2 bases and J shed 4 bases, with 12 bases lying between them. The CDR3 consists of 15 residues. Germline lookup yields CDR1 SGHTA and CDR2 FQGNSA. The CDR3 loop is CASSLMESTYNEQFF. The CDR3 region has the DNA TGTGCCAGCAGCTTAATGGAATCGACTTACAATGAGCAGTTCTTC.

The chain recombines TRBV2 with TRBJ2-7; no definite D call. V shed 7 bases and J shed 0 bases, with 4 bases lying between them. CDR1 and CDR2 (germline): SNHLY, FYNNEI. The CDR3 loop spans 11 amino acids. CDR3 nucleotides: TGTGCCAGCACGTACTCCTACGAGCAGTACTTC. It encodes CASTYSYEQYF. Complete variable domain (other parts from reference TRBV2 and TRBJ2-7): EPEVTQTPSHQVTQMGQEVILRCVPISNHLYFYWYRQILGQKVEFLVSFYNNEISEKSEIFDDQFSVERPDGSNFTLKIRSTKLEDSAMYFCASTYSYEQYFGPGTRLTVT.

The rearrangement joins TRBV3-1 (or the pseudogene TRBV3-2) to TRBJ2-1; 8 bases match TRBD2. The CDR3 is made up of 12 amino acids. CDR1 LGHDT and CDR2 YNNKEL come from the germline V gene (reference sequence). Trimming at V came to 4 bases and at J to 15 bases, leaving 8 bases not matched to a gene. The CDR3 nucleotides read TGTGCCAGCAGCCCTGGTAGCGGGATCTGGTTCTTC. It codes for CASSPGSGIWFF.

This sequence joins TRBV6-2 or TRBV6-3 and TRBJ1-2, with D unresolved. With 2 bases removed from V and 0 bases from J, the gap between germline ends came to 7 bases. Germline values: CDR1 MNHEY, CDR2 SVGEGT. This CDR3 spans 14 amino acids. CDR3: CASSYQLPNYGYTF. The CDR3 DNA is TGTGCCAGCAGTTACCAGTTGCCTAACTATGGCTACACCTTC.

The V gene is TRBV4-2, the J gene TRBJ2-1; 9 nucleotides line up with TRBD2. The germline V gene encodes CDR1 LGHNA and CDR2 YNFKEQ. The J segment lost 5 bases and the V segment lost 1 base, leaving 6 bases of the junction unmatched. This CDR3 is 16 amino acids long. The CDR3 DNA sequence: TGTGCCAGCAGCCAAGTGGTACTAGCGGGCAACAATGAGCAGTTCTTC. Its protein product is CASSQVVLAGNNEQFF.

This chain's CDR3 is CSVEAPDRGYEQYF. DNA of the CDR3: TGCAGCGTTGAGGCTCCGGACAGGGGATACGAGCAGTACTTC. V is TRBV29-1 and J is TRBJ2-7, with 9 bases fitting TRBD1. The CDR3 totals 14 residues. With 3 bases clipped from V and 4 bases from J, the junction kept 7 bases outside the gene matches. The germline gives CDR1 SQVTM, CDR2 ANQGSEA.

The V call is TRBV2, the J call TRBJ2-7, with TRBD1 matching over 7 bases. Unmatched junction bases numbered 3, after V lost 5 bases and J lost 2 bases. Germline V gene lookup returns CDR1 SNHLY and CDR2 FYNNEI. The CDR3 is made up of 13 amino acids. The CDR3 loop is CASSLGQTYEQYF. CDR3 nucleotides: TGTGCCAGCAGTTTGGGACAGACCTACGAGCAGTACTTC.

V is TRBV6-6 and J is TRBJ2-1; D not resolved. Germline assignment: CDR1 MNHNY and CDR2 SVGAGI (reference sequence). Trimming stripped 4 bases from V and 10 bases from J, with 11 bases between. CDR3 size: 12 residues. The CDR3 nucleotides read TGTGCCAGCAGTTCAGTAACAGAAGAGCAGTTCTTC. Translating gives CASSSVTEEQFF.

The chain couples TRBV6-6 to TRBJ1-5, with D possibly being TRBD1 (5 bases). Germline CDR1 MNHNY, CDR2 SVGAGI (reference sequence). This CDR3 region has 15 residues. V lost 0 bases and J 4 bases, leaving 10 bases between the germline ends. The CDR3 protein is CASSYSRARNQPQHF. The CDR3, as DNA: TGTGCCAGCAGTTACTCCAGGGCCCGGAATCAGCCCCAGCATTTT.

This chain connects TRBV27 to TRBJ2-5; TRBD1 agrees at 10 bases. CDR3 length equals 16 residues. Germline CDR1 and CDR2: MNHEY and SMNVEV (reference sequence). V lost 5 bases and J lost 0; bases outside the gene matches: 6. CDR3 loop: CASSGYGTGDQETQYF. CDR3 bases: TGTGCCAGCAGTGGGTACGGGACAGGGGACCAAGAGACCCAGTACTTC.

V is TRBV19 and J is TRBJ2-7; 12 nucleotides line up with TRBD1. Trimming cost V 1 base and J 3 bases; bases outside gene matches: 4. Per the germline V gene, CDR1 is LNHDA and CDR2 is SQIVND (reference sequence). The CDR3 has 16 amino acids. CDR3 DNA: TGTGCCAGTAGTATAGGGGGACAGGGGGCCGGCTACGAGCAGTACTTC. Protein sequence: CASSIGGQGAGYEQYF.

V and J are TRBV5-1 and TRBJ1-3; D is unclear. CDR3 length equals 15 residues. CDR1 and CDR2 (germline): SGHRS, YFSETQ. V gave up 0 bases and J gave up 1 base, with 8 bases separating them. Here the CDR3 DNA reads TGCGCCAGCAGCTTGGTACCCGGGTCTGGAAACACCATATATTTT. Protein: CASSLVPGSGNTIYF.

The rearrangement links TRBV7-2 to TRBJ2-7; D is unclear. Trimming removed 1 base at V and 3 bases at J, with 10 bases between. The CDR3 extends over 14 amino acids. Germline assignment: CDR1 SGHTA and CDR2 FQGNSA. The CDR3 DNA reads TGTGCCAGCAGCTTAGGGTCGGCTAGCTACGAGCAGTACTTC. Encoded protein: CASSLGSASYEQYF.

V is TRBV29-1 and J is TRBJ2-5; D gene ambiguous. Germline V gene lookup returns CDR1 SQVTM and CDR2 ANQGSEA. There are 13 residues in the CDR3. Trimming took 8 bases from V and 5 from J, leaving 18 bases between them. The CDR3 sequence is CSLRVLDGETQYF. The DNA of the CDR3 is TGCAGCCTCCGGGTGCTCGACGGCGAGACCCAGTACTTC.

The CDR3 DNA is TGTGCCAGTAAAGACCCTTCCGCAGGGGACTATGGCTACACCTTC. It codes for CASKDPSAGDYGYTF. The V call is TRBV19, the J call TRBJ1-2, with D tentatively TRBD1 (6 bases). From germline, CDR1 is LNHDA and CDR2 SQIVND (reference sequence). This CDR3 region has 15 residues. V lost 7 bases, J lost 3 bases, and 18 bases lay in between.

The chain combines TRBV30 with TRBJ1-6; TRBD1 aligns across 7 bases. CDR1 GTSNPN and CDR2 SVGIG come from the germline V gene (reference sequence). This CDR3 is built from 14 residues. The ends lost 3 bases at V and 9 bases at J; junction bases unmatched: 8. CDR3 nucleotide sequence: TGTGCCTGGAGACAGGGGACAGAGAGTTCACCCCTCCACTTT. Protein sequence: CAWRQGTESSPLHF.

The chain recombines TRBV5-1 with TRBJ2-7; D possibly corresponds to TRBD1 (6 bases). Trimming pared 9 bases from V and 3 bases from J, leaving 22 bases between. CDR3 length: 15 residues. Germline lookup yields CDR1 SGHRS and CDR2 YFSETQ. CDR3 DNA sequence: TGCGCCATAAGATCAGGGGAACCACCATTCTACGAGCAGTACTTC. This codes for CAIRSGEPPFYEQYF.

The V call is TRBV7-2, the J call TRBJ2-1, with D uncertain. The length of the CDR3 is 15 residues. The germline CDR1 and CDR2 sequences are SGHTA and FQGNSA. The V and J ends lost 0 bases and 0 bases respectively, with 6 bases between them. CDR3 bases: TGTGCCAGCAGCTTAGCCTCGAGCTCCTACAATGAGCAGTTCTTC. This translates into CASSLASSSYNEQFF.

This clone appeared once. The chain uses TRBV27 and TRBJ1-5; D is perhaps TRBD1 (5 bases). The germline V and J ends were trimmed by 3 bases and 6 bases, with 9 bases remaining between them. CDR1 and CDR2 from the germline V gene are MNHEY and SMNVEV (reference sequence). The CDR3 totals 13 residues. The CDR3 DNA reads TGTGCCAGCAGTTTGACAGACGGTCAGCCCCAGCATTTT. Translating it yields CASSLTDGQPQHF.

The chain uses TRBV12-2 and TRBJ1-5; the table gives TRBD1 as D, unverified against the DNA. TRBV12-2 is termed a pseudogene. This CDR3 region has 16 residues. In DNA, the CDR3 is TGTGCAAGTCGCCCAGACCATTGGACAGGGATTGAACCCCAGCATTTT. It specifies CASRPDHWTGIEPQHF.